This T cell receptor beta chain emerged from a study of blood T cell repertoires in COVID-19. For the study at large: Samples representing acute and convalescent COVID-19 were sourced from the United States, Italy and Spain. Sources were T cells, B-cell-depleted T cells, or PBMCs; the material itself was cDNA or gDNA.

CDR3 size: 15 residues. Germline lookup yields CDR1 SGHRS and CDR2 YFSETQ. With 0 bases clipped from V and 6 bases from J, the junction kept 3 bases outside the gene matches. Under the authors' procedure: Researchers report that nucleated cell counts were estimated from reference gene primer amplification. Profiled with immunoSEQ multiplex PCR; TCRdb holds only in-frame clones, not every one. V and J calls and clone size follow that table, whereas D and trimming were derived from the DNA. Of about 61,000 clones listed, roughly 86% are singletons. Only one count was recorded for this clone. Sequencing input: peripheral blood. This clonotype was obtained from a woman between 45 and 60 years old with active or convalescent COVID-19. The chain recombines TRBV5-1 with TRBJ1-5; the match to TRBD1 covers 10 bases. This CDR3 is CASSLGGQGGQPQHF. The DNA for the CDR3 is TGCGCCAGCAGCTTGGGAGGACAGGGGGGTCAGCCCCAGCATTTT.